This T cell receptor beta chain was sequenced in a study of T cells in Graves' hyperthyroidism and ophthalmopathy. Researchers amplified the TCR beta CDR3 regions from RNA transcripts. Using the HTBI primer set, a first-round RT-PCR was run on the TCR CDR3. TCRdb called the multiplex PCR reads again in MiXCR, with one record for every CDR3 protein. The sample has a few hundred thousand distinct CDR3 sequences, 12% to 15% seen once. This CDR3 comprises 12 residues. The V end was cut by 4 bases, the J end by 3 bases, with 6 bases between. The germline V gene encodes CDR1 LNHDA and CDR2 SQIVND (reference sequence).

This rearrangement joins TRBV19 to TRBJ1-2; D is unclear. Specimen: blood. The receptor was isolated from a woman in her 40s with Graves' hyperthyroidism. Written as DNA, the CDR3 is TGTGCCAGTAGTACTCTCCACTATGGCTACACCTTC. Translating gives CASSTLHYGYTF.